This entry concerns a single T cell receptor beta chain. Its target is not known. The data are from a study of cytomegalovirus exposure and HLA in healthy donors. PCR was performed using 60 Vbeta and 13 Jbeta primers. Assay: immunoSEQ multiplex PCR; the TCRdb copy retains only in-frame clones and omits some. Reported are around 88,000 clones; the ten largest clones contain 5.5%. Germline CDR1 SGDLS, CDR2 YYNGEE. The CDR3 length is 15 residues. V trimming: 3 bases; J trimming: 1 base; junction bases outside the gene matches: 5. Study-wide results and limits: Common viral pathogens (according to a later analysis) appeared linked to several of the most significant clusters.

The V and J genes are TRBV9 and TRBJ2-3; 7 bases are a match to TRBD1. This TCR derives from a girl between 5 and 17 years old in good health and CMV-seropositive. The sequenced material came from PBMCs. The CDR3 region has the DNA TGTGCCAGCAGCGGACAGGGTGTCCGCACAGATACGCAGTATTTT. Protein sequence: CASSGQGVRTDTQYF.